This note documents a single T cell receptor (beta chain) sequence. The antigen it recognizes is unknown. No qualities accompany the bases; no much larger clone lies one base away. These data are taken from a study of blood T cell repertoires in COVID-19 (dated by TCRdb to 2019 to 2021). With regard to the full study: The collaborator samples originated in the United States, Italy and Spain and spanned the acute and convalescent phases of COVID-19. The prospective study material was composed of cDNA or gDNA derived from T cells, B-cell-depleted T cells, or PBMCs. Deeply sampled blood TCRbeta repertoires from subjects exposed to, actively infected with, or recovered from COVID-19 were included in the dataset. A freely available public database, intended as a resource for researchers studying the immune response to SARS-CoV-2, is where the repertoires were released. Samples came from the ongoing ImmuneRACE study (first 160 participants) plus 1,254 subjects from 6 global collaborators. The sample metadata nearly always contained a de-identified subject ID, COVID-19 status, age in years and sex. Where available, HLA class I and class II types were obtained from metadata supplied by the sample provider rather than from assay-based typing.

Participants in the prospective study were enrolled through a virtual design, were aged about 18 to 89 years, and lived in roughly 24 United States geographic areas. To assign participants to cohorts, the prospective study relied on clinical history that participants themselves reported in a screening survey and a study questionnaire. ImmuneRACE Cohort 3 recovered participants were defined by two consecutive negative NP/OP PCR tests, healthcare professional clearance, or symptom resolution. Mobile phlebotomists in the prospective study collected whole blood, serum and a nasopharyngeal or oropharyngeal swab from every participant. Prospective study participants could optionally give additional blood draws and questionnaires over an approximately two-month period. Before DNA extraction, blood samples from the prospective study were shipped at room temperature or frozen. TCRbeta CDR3 regions were amplified from genomic DNA using the immunoSEQ Assay, a bias-controlled multiplex PCR. The published analysis was carried out like this. Within the assay, amplification of reference gene primers was used to estimate how many nucleated cells each sample contained. To quantify the absolute abundance of each unique TCRbeta CDR3 rearrangement, sequence reads were collapsed and filtered. Productive Simpson clonality was computed per sample as the square root of Simpson's diversity index over productive rearrangements. This is the immuneACCESS table as TCRdb keeps it, with only in-frame sequences that have V and J called. A part of the clones is gone; compared with another copy, unresolved V genes explain less than half, and the rest is unexplained. V and J calls and clone size are as listed in that table; D and trimming were resolved from the DNA. The sample table records 150,000 or so clones; 80% of these occur just once. Nearly 3.5% of the sample lies in the top ten.

CDR3 length: 13 amino acids, cysteine to phenylalanine. Only CDR3 DNA is held: 39 bases, read in frame from base 1. Sequences SGHAT (CDR1) and FQNNGV (CDR2) are obtained from the germline V gene. Trimming removed 1 base from V and 4 bases from J, leaving 7 bases between the germline ends. Findings and caveats that apply to the study as a whole: How much clinical and demographic metadata was included differed by source and by participant, and the metadata was provided uncurated.

The specimen was PBMCs or T cells enriched from blood (not recorded which). The receptor comes from an older woman who had recovered from COVID-19. The chain was built from TRBV11-2 and TRBJ2-5; the D gene cannot be named for sure. DNA sequence: TGTGCCAGCAGCTTAGGACTGATAGAGACCCAGTACTTC. Its protein is CASSLGLIETQYF.